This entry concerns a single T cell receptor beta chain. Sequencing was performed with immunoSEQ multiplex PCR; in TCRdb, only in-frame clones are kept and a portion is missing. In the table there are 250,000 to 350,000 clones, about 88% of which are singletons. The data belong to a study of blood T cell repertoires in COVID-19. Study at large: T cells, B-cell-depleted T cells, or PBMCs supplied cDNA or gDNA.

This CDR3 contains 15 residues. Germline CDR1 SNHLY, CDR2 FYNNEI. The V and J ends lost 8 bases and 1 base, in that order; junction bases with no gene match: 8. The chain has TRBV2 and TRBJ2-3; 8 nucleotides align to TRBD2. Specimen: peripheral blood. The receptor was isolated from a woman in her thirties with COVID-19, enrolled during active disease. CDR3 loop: CASWDSGGGTDTQYF. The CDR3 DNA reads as TGTGCCAGCTGGGACTCGGGGGGGGGCACAGATACGCAGTATTTT.